This is a list of T cell receptor beta chains from one sample in a study of metastatic and nonmetastatic thyroid tumors. MiXCR re-clonotyped the PCR reads for TCRdb. Here the sample spans 30,000 to 35,000 clones, around 17% being singletons. The sequenced material came from blood. The receptors originated from a female donor with papillary thyroid cancer or a benign thyroid nodule (not recorded which). Some clones in this sample may be carry-over from other donors' samples. Both conserved end residues are part of each CDR3. A D gene is named only where the DNA matches it firmly. Clone size is given for some rows only: seen once, a few or many times, or a class if the clone is expanded.

CDR3aa	CDR3nt	d_gene	v_gene	j_gene	abundance
CSASGSRDTGELFF	TGCAGTGCTAGCGGGAGCAGGGATACCGGGGAGCTGTTTTTT	NA	TRBV20-1	TRBJ2-2	many
CASSPEVDRGSSPLHF	TGTGCCAGCTCACCAGAGGTCGACAGGGGATCTTCACCCCTCCACTTT	TRBD1	TRBV18	TRBJ1-6	many
CASSVAGTLGGYNEQFF	TGTGCCAGCAGCGTAGCGGGAACTCTTGGGGGCTACAATGAGCAGTTCTTC	NA	TRBV9	TRBJ2-1	many
CASTTYDVVGTGELFF	TGTGCCAGCACCACCTATGATGTGGTCGGCACCGGGGAGCTGTTTTTT	NA	TRBV7-9	TRBJ2-2	many
CASSVADLAGGQGEQFF	TGTGCCAGCAGCGTAGCCGATCTAGCGGGAGGTCAGGGTGAGCAGTTCTTC	TRBD2	TRBV9	TRBJ2-1	many
CASSQQQGGNSPLHF	TGTGCCAGCAGCCAACAACAGGGGGGGAATTCACCCCTCCACTTT	TRBD1	TRBV16	TRBJ1-6	few
CASSSRAANEKLFF	TGTGCCAGCAGTTCTAGGGCGGCTAATGAAAAACTGTTTTTT	NA	TRBV27	TRBJ1-4	many
CSARSRGQYNSPLHF	TGCAGTGCTAGATCCCGGGGACAGTATAATTCACCCCTCCACTTT	TRBD1	TRBV20-1	TRBJ1-6	many
CASSLFGRGRAQHF	TGTGCCAGCAGTTTATTTGGGAGGGGCCGGGCCCAGCATTTT	NA	TRBV28	TRBJ1-5	many
CASRGQKLYNSPLHF	TGTGCCAGCAGGGGGCAGAAGCTCTATAATTCACCCCTCCACTTT	NA	TRBV28	TRBJ1-6	medium-sized
CASSQEESTGELFF	TGCGCCAGCAGCCAAGAAGAAAGTACCGGGGAGCTGTTTTTT	NA	TRBV4-3	TRBJ2-2	NA
CASSYSMEGPTGELFF	TGTGCCAGCAGTTACTCGATGGAGGGGCCCACCGGGGAGCTGTTTTTT	NA	TRBV6-5	TRBJ2-2	many
CASSPNLGMGETQYF	TGTGCCAGCTCACCAAACCTTGGTATGGGAGAGACCCAGTACTTC	NA	TRBV18	TRBJ2-5	many
CASSLSRLPNTGELFF	TGTGCCAGCAGCTTAAGTAGGCTACCCAACACCGGGGAGCTGTTTTTT	NA	TRBV7-3	TRBJ2-2	many
CSVVPGQPYNEQFF	TGCAGCGTTGTGCCGGGACAGCCATACAATGAGCAGTTCTTC	TRBD1	TRBV29-1	TRBJ2-1	NA
CASSFRRQQETQYF	TGTGCCAGCAGTTTTCGGCGACAGCAAGAGACCCAGTACTTC	NA	TRBV6-1	TRBJ2-5	many